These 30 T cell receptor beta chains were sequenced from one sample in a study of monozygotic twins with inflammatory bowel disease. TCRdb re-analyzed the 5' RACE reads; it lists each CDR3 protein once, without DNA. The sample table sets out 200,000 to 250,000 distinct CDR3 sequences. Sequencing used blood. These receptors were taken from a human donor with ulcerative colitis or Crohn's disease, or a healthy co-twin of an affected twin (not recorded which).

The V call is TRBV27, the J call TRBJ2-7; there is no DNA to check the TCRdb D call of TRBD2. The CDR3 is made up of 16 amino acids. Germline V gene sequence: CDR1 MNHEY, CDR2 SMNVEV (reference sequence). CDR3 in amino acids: CASSLVRWGLAYEQYF.

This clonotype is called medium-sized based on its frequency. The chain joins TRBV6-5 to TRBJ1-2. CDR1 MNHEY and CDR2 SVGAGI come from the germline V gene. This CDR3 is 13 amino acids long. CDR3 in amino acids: CASSHLGSYGYTF.

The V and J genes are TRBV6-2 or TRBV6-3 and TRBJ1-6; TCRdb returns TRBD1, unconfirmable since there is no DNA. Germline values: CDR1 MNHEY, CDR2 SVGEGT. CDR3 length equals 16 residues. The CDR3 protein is CASSLPSGRYNSPLHF.

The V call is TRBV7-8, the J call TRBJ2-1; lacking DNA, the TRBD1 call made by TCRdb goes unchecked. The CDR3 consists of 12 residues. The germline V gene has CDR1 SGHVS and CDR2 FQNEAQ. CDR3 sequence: CASSPNRELTFF. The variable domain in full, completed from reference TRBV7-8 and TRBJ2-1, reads GAGVSQSPRYKVAKRGQDVALRCDPISGHVSLFWYQQALGQGPEFLTYFQNEAQLDKSGLPSDRFFAERPEGSVSTLKIQRTQQEDSAVYLCASSPNRELTFFGPGTRLTVL.

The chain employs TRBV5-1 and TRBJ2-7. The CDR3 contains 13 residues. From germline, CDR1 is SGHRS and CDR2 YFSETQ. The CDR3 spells CASSLAGAHEQYF.

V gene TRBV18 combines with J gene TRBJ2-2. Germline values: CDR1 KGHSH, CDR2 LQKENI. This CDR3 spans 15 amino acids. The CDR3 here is CASSPAGGNTGELFF.

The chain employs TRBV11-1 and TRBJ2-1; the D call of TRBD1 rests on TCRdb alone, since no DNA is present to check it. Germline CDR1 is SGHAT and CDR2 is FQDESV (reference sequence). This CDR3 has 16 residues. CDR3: CASKLGGQRSYNEQFF.

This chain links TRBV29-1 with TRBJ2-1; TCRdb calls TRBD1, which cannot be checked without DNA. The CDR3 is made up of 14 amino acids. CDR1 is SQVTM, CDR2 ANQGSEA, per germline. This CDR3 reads CSVDGRGASNEQFF.

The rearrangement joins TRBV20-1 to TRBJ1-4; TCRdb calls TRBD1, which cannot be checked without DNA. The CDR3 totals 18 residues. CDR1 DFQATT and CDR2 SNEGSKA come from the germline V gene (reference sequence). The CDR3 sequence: CSARDRGQRGPTNEKLFF.

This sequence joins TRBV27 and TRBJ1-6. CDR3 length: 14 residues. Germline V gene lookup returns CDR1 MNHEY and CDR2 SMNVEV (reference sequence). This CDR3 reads CASSVHHNNSPLHF.

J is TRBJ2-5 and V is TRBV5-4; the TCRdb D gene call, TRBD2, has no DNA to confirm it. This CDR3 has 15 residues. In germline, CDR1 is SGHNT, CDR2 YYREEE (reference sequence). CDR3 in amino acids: CASSLDGRAQETQYF.

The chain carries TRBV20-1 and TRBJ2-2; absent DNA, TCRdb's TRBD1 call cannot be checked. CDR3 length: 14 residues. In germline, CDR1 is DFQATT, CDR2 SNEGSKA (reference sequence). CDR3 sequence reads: CSARQGNDPGELFF.

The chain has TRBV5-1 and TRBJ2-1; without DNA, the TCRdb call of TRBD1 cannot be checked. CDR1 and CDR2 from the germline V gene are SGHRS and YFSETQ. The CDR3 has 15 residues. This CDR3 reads CASRLTVSSYNEQFF.

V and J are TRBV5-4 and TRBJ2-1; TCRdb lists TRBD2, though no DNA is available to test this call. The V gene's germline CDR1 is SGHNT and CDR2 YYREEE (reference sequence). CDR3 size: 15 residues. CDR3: CASSLILAGGNEQFF.

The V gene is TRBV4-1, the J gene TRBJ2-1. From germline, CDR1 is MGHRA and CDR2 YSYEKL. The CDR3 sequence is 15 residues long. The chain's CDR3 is CASSQERHSSNEQFF.

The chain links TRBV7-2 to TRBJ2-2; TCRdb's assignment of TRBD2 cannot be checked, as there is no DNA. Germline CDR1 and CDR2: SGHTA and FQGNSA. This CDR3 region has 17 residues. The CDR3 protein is CASSLAAGTTNTGELFF. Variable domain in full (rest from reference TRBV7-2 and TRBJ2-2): GAGVSQSPSNKVTEKGKDVELRCDPISGHTALYWYRQSLGQGLEFLIYFQGNSAPDKSGLPSDRFSAERTGGSVSTLTIQRTQQEDSAVYLCASSLAAGTTNTGELFFGEGSRLTVL.

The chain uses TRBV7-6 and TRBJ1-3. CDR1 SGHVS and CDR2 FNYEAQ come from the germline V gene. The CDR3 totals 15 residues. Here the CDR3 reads CASSLVTGSGNTIYF.

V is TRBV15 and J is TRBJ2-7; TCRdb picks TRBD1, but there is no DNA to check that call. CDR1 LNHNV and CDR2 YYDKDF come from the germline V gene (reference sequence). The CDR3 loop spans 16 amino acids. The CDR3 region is CATSRGPSGGSYEQYF.

The CDR3 here is CASSLGGQPNVLTF. The chain recombines TRBV7-3 with TRBJ2-6; the D call of TRBD1 rests on TCRdb alone, since no DNA is present to check it. The CDR3 runs to 14 residues. Germline CDR1 SGHTA, CDR2 FQGTGA.

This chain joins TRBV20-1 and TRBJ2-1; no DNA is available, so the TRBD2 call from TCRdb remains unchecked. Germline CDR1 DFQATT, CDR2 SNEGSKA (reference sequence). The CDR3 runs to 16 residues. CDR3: CSATRGSPGVRNEQFF.

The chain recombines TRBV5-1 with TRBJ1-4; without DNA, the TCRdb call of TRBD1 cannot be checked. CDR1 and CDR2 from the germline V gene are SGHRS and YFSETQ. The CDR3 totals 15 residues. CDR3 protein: CASSGRGALGEKLFF.

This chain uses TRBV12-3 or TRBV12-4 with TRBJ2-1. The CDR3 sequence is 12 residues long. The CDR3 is CASSSLFNEQFF.

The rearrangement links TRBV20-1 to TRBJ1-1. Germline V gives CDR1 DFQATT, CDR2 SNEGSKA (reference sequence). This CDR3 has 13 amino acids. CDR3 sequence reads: CSASWDLGTEAFF.

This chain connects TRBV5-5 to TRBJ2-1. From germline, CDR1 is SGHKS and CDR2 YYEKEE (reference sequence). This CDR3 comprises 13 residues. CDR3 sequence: CASSFIADNEQFF.

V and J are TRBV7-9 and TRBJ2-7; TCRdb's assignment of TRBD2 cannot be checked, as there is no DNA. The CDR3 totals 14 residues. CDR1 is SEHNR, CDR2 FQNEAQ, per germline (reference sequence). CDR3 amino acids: CASIGTSGPGEQYF.

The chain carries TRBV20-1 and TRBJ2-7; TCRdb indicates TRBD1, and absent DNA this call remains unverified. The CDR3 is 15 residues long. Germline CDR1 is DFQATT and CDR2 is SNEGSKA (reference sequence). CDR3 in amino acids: CSARDLGGESYEQYF.

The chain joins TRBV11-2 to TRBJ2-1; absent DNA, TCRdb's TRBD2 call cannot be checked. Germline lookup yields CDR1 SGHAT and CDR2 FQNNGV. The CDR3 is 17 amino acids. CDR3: CASSLVVRVGSYNEQFF. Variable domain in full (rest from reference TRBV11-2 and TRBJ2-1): EAGVAQSPRYKIIEKRQSVAFWCNPISGHATLYWYQQILGQGPKLLIQFQNNGVVDDSQLPKDRFSAERLKGVDSTLKIQPAKLEDSAVYLCASSLVVRVGSYNEQFFGPGTRLTVL.

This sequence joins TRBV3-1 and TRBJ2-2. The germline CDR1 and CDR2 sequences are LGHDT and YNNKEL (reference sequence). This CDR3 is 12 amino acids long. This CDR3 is CASSSYTGKLFF.

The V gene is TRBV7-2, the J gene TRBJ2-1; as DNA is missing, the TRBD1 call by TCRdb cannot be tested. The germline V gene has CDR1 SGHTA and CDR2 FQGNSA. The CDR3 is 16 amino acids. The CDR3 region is CASSLVGTASYNEQFF.

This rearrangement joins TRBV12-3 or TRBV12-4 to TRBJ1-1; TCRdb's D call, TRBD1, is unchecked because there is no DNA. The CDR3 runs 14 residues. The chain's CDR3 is CASSYKTGATEAFF.